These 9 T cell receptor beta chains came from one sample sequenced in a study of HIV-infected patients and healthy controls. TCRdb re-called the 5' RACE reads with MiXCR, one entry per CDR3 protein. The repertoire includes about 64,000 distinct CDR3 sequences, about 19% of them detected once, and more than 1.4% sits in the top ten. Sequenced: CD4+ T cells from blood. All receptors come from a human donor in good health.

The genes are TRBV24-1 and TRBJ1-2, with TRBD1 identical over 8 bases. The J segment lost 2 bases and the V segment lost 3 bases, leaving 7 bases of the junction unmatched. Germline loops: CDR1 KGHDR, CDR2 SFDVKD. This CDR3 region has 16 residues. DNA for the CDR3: TGTGCCACCAGTGATATAACAGGGGGAAAGAACTATGGCTACACCTTC. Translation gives CATSDITGGKNYGYTF.

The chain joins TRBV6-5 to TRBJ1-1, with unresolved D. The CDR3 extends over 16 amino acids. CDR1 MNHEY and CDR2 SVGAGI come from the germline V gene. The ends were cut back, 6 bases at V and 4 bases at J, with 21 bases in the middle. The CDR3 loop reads CASSKRVAVKSTEAFF. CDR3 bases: TGTGCCAGCAGCAAAAGAGTGGCGGTTAAAAGCACTGAAGCTTTCTTT.

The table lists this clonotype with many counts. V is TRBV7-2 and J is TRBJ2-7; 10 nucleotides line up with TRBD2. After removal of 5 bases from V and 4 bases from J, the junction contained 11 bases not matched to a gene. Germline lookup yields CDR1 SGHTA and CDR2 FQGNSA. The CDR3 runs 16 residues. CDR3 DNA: TGTGCCAGCAGCCAAGCGGGCCTAGCGGGAGAATACGAGCAGTACTTC. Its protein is CASSQAGLAGEYEQYF.

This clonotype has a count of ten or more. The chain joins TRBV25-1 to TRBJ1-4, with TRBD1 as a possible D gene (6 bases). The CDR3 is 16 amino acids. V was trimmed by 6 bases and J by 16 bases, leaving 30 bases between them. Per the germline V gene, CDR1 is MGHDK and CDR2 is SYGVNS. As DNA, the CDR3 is TGTGCCAGCAGATCCCCGGACCGGGACAAAATTTATGTTTGGTTTTTT. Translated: CASRSPDRDKIYVWFF.

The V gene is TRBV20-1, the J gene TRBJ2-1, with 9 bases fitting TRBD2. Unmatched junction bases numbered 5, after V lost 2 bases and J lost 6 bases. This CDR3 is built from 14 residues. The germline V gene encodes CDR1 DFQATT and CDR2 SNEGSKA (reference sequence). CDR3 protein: CSARSLAGSNEQFF. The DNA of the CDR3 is TGCAGTGCTAGATCCCTAGCGGGATCCAATGAGCAGTTCTTC.

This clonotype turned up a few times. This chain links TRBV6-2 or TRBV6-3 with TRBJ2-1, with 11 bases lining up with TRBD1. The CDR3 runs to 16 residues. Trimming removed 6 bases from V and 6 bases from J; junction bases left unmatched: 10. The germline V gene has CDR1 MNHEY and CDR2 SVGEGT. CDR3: CASRQTDRGPSNEQFF. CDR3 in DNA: TGTGCCAGCAGACAGACGGACAGGGGGCCGTCCAATGAGCAGTTCTTC.

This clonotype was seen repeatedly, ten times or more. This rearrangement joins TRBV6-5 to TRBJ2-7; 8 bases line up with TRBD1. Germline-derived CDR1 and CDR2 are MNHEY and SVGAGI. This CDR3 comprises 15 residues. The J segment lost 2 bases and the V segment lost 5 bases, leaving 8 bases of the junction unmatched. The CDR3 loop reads CASSAGQGSTYEQYF. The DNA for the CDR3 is TGTGCCAGCAGTGCCGGACAGGGAAGTACCTACGAGCAGTACTTC.

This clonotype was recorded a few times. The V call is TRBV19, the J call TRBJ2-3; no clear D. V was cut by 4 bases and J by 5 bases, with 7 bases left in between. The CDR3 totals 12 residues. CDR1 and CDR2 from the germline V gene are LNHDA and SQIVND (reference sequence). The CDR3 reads CASSNSLDTQYF. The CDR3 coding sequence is TGTGCCAGTAGTAATAGCTTAGATACGCAGTATTTT.

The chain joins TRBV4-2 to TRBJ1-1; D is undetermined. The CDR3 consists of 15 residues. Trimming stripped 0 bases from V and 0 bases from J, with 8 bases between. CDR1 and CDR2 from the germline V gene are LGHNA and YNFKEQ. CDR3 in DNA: TGTGCCAGCAGCCAAGAAAGCAGATTGAACACTGAAGCTTTCTTT. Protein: CASSQESRLNTEAFF.